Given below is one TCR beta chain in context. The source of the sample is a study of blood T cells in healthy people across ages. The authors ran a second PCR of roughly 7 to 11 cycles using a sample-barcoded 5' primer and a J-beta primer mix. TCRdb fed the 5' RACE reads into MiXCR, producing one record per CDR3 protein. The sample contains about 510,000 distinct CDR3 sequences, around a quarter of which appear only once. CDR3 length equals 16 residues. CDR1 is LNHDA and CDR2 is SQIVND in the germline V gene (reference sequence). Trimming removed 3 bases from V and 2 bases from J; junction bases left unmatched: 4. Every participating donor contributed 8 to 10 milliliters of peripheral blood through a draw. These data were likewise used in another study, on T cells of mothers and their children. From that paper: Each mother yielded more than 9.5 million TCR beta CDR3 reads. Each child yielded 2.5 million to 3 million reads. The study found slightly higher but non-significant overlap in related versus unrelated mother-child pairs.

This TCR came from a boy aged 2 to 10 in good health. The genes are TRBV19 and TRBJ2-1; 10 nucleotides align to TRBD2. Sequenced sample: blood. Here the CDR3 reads CASSMRSGGAYNEQFF. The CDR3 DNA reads TGTGCCAGTAGTATGAGGAGCGGGGGGGCCTACAATGAGCAGTTCTTC. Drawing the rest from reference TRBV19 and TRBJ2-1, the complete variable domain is DGGITQSPKYLFRKEGQNVTLSCEQNLNHDAMYWYRQDPGQGLRLIYYSQIVNDFQKGDIAEGYSVSREKKESFPLTVTSAQKNPTAFYLCASSMRSGGAYNEQFFGPGTRLTVL.